This T cell receptor (beta chain) derives from a study of cytomegalovirus exposure and HLA in healthy donors. General observations from the study: Many donors carried some public TCRs, although rarity characterized most TCR sequences. The finding came from a later analysis; first-cohort TCR clusters tended to co-occur in the roughly 120 validation repertoires. Confirmation in vitro established that three CMV-associated chains were specific for CMV antigens. The listing of 150 or so TCR beta chains classed them as cytomegalovirus-associated.

Generated by immunoSEQ multiplex PCR, the TCRdb table keeps only in-frame clones and is missing some. Of tens of thousands of clones in the sample, around 90% are singletons; the top ten hold about 3.8%. For this clone: Its antigen remains unknown.

The CDR3 has 14 residues. CDR1 and CDR2 from the germline V gene are SNHLY and FYNNEI. V was shortened by 5 bases and J by 6 bases, with 16 bases between the two germline ends. V gene TRBV2 combines with J gene TRBJ1-2, with D possibly matching TRBD1 (6 bases). The receptor was derived from a woman under 30 in good health and CMV-seropositive. The sequenced sample consisted of PBMCs. CDR3 in amino acids: CASSLLQGADGYTF. CDR3 bases: TGTGCCAGCAGTCTACTACAGGGAGCAGATGGCTACACCTTC.